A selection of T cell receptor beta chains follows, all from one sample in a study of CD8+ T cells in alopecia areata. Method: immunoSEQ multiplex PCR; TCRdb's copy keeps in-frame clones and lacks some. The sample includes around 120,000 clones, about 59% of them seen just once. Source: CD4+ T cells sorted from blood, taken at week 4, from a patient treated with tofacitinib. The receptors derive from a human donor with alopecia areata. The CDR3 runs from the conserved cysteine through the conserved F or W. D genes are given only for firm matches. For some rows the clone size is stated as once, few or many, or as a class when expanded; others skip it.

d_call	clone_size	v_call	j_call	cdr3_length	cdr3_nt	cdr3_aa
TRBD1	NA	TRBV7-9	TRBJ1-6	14	TGTGCCAGCAGCCCGGACAGGGATCATGCACCCCTCCACTTT	CASSPDRDHAPLHF
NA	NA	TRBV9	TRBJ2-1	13	TGTGCCAGCAGCCCTACCTCCTACAATGAGCAGTTCTTC	CASSPTSYNEQFF
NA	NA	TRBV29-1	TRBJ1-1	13	TGCAGCGTGAGGACCGGGACGGTGACTGAAGCTTTCTTT	CSVRTGTVTEAFF
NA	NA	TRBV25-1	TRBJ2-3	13	TGTGCCAGTGGGGCTAGCGGCACAGATACGCAGTATTTT	CASGASGTDTQYF
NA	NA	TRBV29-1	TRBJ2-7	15	TGCAGCGCCACACCGGGGGCAGGGGATTCCTACGAGCAGTACTTC	CSATPGAGDSYEQYF
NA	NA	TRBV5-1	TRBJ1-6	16	TGCGCCAGCAGCTTGGAGGCTCGGGGTTCTAATTCACCCCTCCACTTT	CASSLEARGSNSPLHF
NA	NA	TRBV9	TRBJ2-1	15	TGTGCCAGCAGCGTAGGGGACCCAAACTACAATGAGCAGTTCTTC	CASSVGDPNYNEQFF
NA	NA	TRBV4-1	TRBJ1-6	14	TGCGCCAGCAGCCAGGATAGATATTATTCACCCCTCCACTTT	CASSQDRYYSPLHF
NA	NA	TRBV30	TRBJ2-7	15	TGTGCCTGGAGTAAGGGACAAGGGAACTCCTACGAGCAGTACTTC	CAWSKGQGNSYEQYF
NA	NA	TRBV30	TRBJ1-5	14	TGTGCCTGGAGTGTACTTCAGGGGAATCAGCCCCAGCATTTT	CAWSVLQGNQPQHF
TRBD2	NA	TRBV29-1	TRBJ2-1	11	TGCAGCGTGGCGGCAGGCCGGGGGGAGTTCTTC	CSVAAGRGEFF
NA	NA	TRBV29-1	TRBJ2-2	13	TGCAGCGTTCCACCCCCGTACACCGGGGAGCTGTTTTTT	CSVPPPYTGELFF
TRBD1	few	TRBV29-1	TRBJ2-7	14	TGCAGCGTTGATAGAGGACAGGGTTCGGGTGAGCAGTACTTC	CSVDRGQGSGEQYF
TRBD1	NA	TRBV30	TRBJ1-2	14	TGTGCCTGGAAGATACAGGGGCTATACTATGGCTACACCTTC	CAWKIQGLYYGYTF
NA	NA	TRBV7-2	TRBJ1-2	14	TGTGCCAGCAGCTTAAAGGCAGCTTATGGGAGCTACACCTTC	CASSLKAAYGSYTF
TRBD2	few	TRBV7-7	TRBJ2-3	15	TGTGCCAGCAGCTCGGGACTAGCGGGATCAGATACGCAGTATTTT	CASSSGLAGSDTQYF
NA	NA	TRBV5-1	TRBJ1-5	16	TGCGCCAGCAGCTTGGAACCTCAGGGTGATGGTCAGCCCCAGCATTTT	CASSLEPQGDGQPQHF
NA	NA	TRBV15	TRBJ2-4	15	TGTGCCACCAGCAGACCCATGGGAGAGTCGAACATTCAGTACTTC	CATSRPMGESNIQYF
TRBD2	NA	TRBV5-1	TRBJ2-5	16	TGCGCCAGCAGCTTGCAGGAGCGGGGGGGCCTGAAGACCCAGTACTTC	CASSLQERGGLKTQYF
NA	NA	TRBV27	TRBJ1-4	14	TGTGCCAGCAGTTTCGGGGGGGATGCCGAAAAACTGTTTTTT	CASSFGGDAEKLFF
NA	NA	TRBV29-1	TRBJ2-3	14	TGCAGCGTTGAAGGCGGCAGCCACACAGATACGCAGTATTTT	CSVEGGSHTDTQYF
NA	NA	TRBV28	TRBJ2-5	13	TGTGCCAGCAGTTTATATCGAGGGGAGACCCAGTACTTC	CASSLYRGETQYF
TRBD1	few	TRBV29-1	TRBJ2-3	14	TGCAGCGTCGGACAGGGGCCTCCGACAGATACGCAGTATTTT	CSVGQGPPTDTQYF
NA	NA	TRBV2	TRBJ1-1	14	TGTGCCAGCAGAGATACAGGGAGGCGGACTGAAGCTTTCTTT	CASRDTGRRTEAFF
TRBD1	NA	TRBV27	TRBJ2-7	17	TGTGCCAGCAGTCCGGACTCCGGGACAGGGAAGGACTACGAGCAGTACTTC	CASSPDSGTGKDYEQYF
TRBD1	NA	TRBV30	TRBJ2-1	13	TGTGCCTCGACAGGGGCCGGTGACAATGAGCAGTTCTTC	CASTGAGDNEQFF
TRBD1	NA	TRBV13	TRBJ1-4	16	TGTGCCAGCAGTAATAGAAGGGACAGCCTGGGTGAAAAACTGTTTTTT	CASSNRRDSLGEKLFF
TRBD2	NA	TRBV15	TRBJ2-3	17	TGTGCCACCAGCAGAGATTTCGGTAGCGGGACCACAGATACGCAGTATTTT	CATSRDFGSGTTDTQYF
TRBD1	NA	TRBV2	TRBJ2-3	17	TGTGCCAGCAGTGAAGCGCTGGGACAGGGAAGCACAGATACGCAGTATTTT	CASSEALGQGSTDTQYF
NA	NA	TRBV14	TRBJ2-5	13	TGTGCCAGCAGCCAGCAAGTTGGAGAGACCCAGTACTTC	CASSQQVGETQYF
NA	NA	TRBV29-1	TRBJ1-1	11	TGCAGCGCGGAGGGGGTGACTGAAGCTTTCTTT	CSAEGVTEAFF
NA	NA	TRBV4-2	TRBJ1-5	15	TGTGCCAGCAGCCAAGATCGCCGTAGCAATCAGCCCCAGCATTTT	CASSQDRRSNQPQHF
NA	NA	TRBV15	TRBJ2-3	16	TGTGCCACCAGCAGAGATGGGACGAGGACCACAGATACGCAGTATTTT	CATSRDGTRTTDTQYF
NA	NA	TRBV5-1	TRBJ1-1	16	TGCGCCAGCAGCTTGGGAAGTCACGGAGTGAACACTGAAGCTTTCTTT	CASSLGSHGVNTEAFF
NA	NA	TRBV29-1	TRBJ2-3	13	TGCAGCGTTGTTCCAGGGTTTACAGATACGCAGTATTTT	CSVVPGFTDTQYF
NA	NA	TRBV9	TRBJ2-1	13	TGTGCCAGCAGCGTAGAACTGAAATCTGAGCAGTTCTTC	CASSVELKSEQFF
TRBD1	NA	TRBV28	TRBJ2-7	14	TGTGCCAGCAGTGTCGGGACAGGGTTCTACGAGCAGTACTTC	CASSVGTGFYEQYF
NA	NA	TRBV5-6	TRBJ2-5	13	TGTGCCAGCAGACGGTCAGCCCAAGAGACCCAGTACTTC	CASRRSAQETQYF
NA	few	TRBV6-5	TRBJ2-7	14	TGTGCCAGCAGTCACCGGGACGGCTCCTACGAGCAGTACTTC	CASSHRDGSYEQYF
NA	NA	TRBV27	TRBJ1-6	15	TGTGCCAGCAGTTTGGACAGAGACGTTAATTCACCCCTCCACTTT	CASSLDRDVNSPLHF
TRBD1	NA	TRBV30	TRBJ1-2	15	TGTGCCTGGACACCTGGACAGGGCCATAACTATGGCTACACCTTC	CAWTPGQGHNYGYTF
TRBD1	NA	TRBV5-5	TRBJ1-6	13	TGTGCCAGCAGCCCTGGACAGGGAGTACCCCTCCACTTT	CASSPGQGVPLHF
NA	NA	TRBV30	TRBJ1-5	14	TGTGCCTGGTCGAGAGGCGACCGCAATCAGCCCCAGCATTTT	CAWSRGDRNQPQHF
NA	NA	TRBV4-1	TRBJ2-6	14	TGCGCCAGCAGCCCAGAGTCTGGGGCCAACGTCCTGACTTTC	CASSPESGANVLTF
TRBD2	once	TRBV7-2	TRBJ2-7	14	TGTGCCAGCAGCATTAGCGGGAGTCGGTACGAGCAGTACTTC	CASSISGSRYEQYF
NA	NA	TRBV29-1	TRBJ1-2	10	TGCAGCGTTGATGATTTTGGCTACACCTTC	CSVDDFGYTF
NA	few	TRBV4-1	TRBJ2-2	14	TGCGCCAGCAGCCAAAGCCAGCCTGCCGGGGAGCTGTTTTTT	CASSQSQPAGELFF
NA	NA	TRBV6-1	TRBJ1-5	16	TGTGCCAGCAGTGCGGCGGCTTCTTATAGCAATCAGCCCCAGCATTTT	CASSAAASYSNQPQHF
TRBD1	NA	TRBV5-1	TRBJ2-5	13	TGCGCCAGCAGTTCGGACAGGCGCGAGACCCAGTACTTC	CASSSDRRETQYF
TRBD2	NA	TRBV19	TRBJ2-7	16	TGTGCCAGTAGTTCCCGGACTAGCGGGAAGGTATACGAGCAGTACTTC	CASSSRTSGKVYEQYF